The 8 T cell receptor beta chains in this list originate from one sample, sequenced in a study of control samples from healthy donors and cancer patients. The method was immunoSEQ multiplex PCR; TCRdb's version includes in-frame clones alone and lacks a portion of them. The top ten hold about 2% of the sample, which has about 190,000 clones, 91% seen once. The material sequenced was blood. The receptors shown here come from a man between 25 and 39 years old in good health.

This chain links TRBV3-1 (or the pseudogene TRBV3-2) with TRBJ2-7; 7 bases map to TRBD2. After removal of 4 bases from V and 0 bases from J, the junction contained 6 bases not matched to a gene. There are 15 residues in the CDR3. Per germline, CDR1 LGHDT and CDR2 YNNKEL (reference sequence). The CDR3 here is CASSPLARSSYEQYF. In nucleotides, the CDR3 is TGTGCCAGCAGCCCACTAGCGCGGAGCTCCTACGAGCAGTACTTC.

This clone was found once. V is TRBV3-1 (or the pseudogene TRBV3-2) and J is TRBJ2-1; D not certain. The CDR3 has 12 amino acids. CDR1 and CDR2 from the germline V gene are LGHDT and YNNKEL (reference sequence). V was cut by 1 base and J by 6 bases, with 4 bases left in between. CDR3 bases: TGTGCCAGCAGCCAAGGTCCCAATGAGCAGTTCTTC. Its translation is CASSQGPNEQFF.

This chain's CDR3 is CASSPLPDTQYF. CDR3 in DNA: TGTGCCAGCAGCCCCCTTCCCGATACGCAGTATTTT. This sequence joins TRBV12-3 or TRBV12-4 and TRBJ2-3; D uncertain. V was pared by 6 bases and J by 6 bases, with 10 bases between. This CDR3 has 12 residues.

The J gene is TRBJ1-4, the V gene TRBV11-2; D is ambiguous. V was cut by 3 bases and J by 7 bases, with 12 bases left in between. The CDR3 consists of 14 residues. Germline values: CDR1 SGHAT, CDR2 FQNNGV. As DNA, the CDR3 is TGTGCCAGCAGCTTGGTAGGGTTTGGTGAAAAACTGTTTTTT. It specifies CASSLVGFGEKLFF.

The chain is built from TRBV5-1 and TRBJ1-2; D not certain. The CDR3 is 13 residues long. Germline CDR1 reads SGHRS; CDR2 reads YFSETQ. Trimming removed 4 bases at V and 4 bases at J, with 11 bases between. The CDR3 nucleotides read TGCGCCAGCAGCCCCAGCCCTTCCTATGGCTACACCTTC. Protein: CASSPSPSYGYTF. Together with reference TRBV5-1 and TRBJ1-2, the CDR3 gives the full variable domain: KAGVTQTPRYLIKTRGQQVTLSCSPISGHRSVSWYQQTPGQGLQFLFEYFSETQRNKGNFPGRFSGRQFSNSRSEMNVSTLELGDSALYLCASSPSPSYGYTFGSGTRLTVV.

Only one count was recorded for this clone. Written as DNA, the CDR3 is TGTGCCAGCAGACTAGCGGGATCCTACGAGCAGTACTTC. Translating gives CASRLAGSYEQYF. The chain employs TRBV28 and TRBJ2-7; 10 bases agree with TRBD2. V shed 6 bases, J shed 1 base, and the junction held 0 bases outside the gene matches. Germline values: CDR1 MDHEN, CDR2 SYDVKM. The CDR3 has 13 amino acids.

V and J are TRBV19 and TRBJ1-5; no reliable D call. Germline V gene data show CDR1 as LNHDA and CDR2 as SQIVND (reference sequence). The V and J ends lost 7 bases and 2 bases respectively, with 12 bases between them. This CDR3 contains 14 residues. CDR3 amino acids: CASTPGERNQPQHF. The DNA of the CDR3 is TGTGCCAGTACCCCGGGAGAGCGCAATCAGCCCCAGCATTTT.

J is TRBJ2-7 and V is TRBV6-5; the D gene is possibly TRBD1 (5 bases). In germline, CDR1 is MNHEY, CDR2 SVGAGI. V gave up 6 bases and J gave up 4 bases, with 10 bases separating them. The CDR3 totals 12 residues. The CDR3 nucleotides are TGTGCCAGCAGAGGACACTTATACGAGCAGTACTTC. It yields the protein CASRGHLYEQYF.